This entry is about one TCR beta chain. Its target is unknown. This entry belongs to a study of pediatric ulcerative colitis. General study points: All ulcerative colitis patients, but no controls, carried a couple of rectal clonotypes. Blood-rectal clonal overlap within each person was significantly higher in ulcerative colitis patients than controls.

This CDR3 spans 11 amino acids. Trimming removed 1 base at V and 10 bases at J, with 5 bases between. In germline, CDR1 is SEHNR, CDR2 FQNEAQ (reference sequence). Only in-frame clones appear in the TCRdb table, and some are missing; sequencing was by immunoSEQ multiplex PCR. The profile shows tens of thousands of clones, roughly nine tenths of them singletons. Sequencing was carried out using blood. This chain links TRBV7-9 with TRBJ2-1; no clear D. This sequence was found in a boy under 18 with severe ulcerative colitis. The CDR3 loop reads CASSLDWEQFF. The CDR3 region has the DNA TGTGCCAGCAGCTTAGACTGGGAGCAGTTCTTC.